A selection of T cell receptor beta chains follows, all from one sample in a study of OX40 agonist ivuxolimab in advanced cancers. The data were produced by immunoSEQ multiplex PCR, yet TCRdb's version contains in-frame clones alone and is incomplete. Of roughly 60,000 clones detected, 86% appear once; the ten largest clones hold around 3.6%. The source material was CD4+ or CD8+ T cells sorted from blood, sampled in a trial of the OX40 agonist ivuxolimab. All receptors derive from an adult with an advanced solid tumor such as melanoma, head and neck, liver or kidney cancer. Both conserved end residues are part of each CDR3. D genes are given only for firm matches. Not all rows give a size; the values are once, few, many and, for expanded clones, a class.

CDR3	DNA	size	D	V	J
CASSQGTGWGTEAFF	TGTGCCAGCTCCCAAGGGACCGGCTGGGGCACTGAAGCTTTCTTT	.	.	TRBV18	TRBJ1-1
CASSLGSHTGELFF	TGTGCTAGCAGCTTAGGCTCTCACACCGGGGAGCTGTTTTTT	.	.	TRBV7-7	TRBJ2-2
CASSQYAGQTGEQYF	TGCGCCAGCAGCCAATACGCGGGACAGACGGGGGAGCAGTACTTC	.	.	TRBV7-9	TRBJ2-7
CALGGGPGPQHF	TGTGCCCTTGGGGGCGGACCCGGGCCCCAGCATTTT	.	.	TRBV6-1	TRBJ1-5
CASSPRSGGELFF	TGTGCCAGCAGCCCCCGTAGCGGCGGGGAGCTGTTTTTT	once	.	TRBV7-2	TRBJ2-2
CASSLRGVDSPLHF	TGTGCCAGCTCACTACGGGGGGTAGACTCACCCCTCCACTTT	.	.	TRBV18	TRBJ1-6
CASRWVGQGATEAFF	TGTGCCAGTAGATGGGTGGGGCAGGGAGCCACTGAAGCTTTCTTT	.	.	TRBV19	TRBJ1-1
CASSAAATYNEQFF	TGTGCCAGCAGTGCAGCGGCGACATACAATGAGCAGTTCTTC	.	.	TRBV6-1	TRBJ2-1
CAISESIDEKLFF	TGTGCCATCAGTGAGTCGATCGATGAAAAACTGTTTTTT	few	.	TRBV10-3	TRBJ1-4
CASSTRSGGEKLFF	TGTGCCAGCAGTACCCGGTCAGGCGGTGAAAAACTGTTTTTT	.	.	TRBV7-2	TRBJ1-4